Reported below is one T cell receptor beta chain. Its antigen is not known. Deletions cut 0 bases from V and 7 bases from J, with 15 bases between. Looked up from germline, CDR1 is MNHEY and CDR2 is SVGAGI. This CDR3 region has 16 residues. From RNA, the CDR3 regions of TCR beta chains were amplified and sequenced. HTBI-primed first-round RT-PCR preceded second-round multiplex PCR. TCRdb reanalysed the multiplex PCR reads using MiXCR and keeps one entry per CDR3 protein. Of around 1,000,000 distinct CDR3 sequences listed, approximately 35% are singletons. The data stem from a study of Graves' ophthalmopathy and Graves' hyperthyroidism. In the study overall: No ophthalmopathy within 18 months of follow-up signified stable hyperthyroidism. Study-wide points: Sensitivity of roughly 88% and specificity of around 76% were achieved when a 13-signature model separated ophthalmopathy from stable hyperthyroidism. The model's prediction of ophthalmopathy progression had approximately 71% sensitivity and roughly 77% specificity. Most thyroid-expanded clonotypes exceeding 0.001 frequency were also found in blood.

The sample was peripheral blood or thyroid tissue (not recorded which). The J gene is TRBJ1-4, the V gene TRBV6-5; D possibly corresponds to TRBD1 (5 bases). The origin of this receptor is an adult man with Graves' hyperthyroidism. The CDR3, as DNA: TGTGCCAGCAGTTACTCGGGGCGGCAGGGAGGTGAAAAACTGTTTTTT. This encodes CASSYSGRQGGEKLFF.